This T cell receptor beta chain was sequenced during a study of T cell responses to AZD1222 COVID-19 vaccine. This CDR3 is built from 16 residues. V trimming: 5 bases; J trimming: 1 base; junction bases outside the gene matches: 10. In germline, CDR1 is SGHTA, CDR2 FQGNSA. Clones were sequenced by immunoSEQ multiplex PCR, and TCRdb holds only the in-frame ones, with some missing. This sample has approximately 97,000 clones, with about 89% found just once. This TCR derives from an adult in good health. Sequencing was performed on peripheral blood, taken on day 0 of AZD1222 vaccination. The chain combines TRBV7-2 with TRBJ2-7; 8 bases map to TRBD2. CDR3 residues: CASSPGGGLGSYEQYF. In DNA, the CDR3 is TGTGCCAGCAGCCCCGGGGGGGGACTAGGGTCCTACGAGCAGTACTTC. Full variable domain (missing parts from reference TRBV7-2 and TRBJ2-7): GAGVSQSPSNKVTEKGKDVELRCDPISGHTALYWYRQSLGQGLEFLIYFQGNSAPDKSGLPSDRFSAERTGGSVSTLTIQRTQQEDSAVYLCASSPGGGLGSYEQYFGPGTRLTVT.